Below, 27 T cell receptor beta chains from the same sample are listed, as sequenced in a study of cytomegalovirus exposure and HLA in healthy donors. Assay used: immunoSEQ multiplex PCR; TCRdb lists only in-frame clones, some missing. The data contain some 260,000 clones, roughly 87% of them singletons. The sequencing input was PBMCs. The receptors shown here come from a man younger than 30 in good health and CMV-seropositive.

This chain joins TRBV5-1 and TRBJ2-7; 12 nucleotides align to TRBD1. The CDR3 has 14 amino acids. Germline-derived CDR1 and CDR2 are SGHRS and YFSETQ. The ends lost 4 bases at V and 6 bases at J; junction bases unmatched: 5. The DNA for the CDR3 is TGCGCCAGCAGCCGGGACAGGGGGCCCCTCGAGCAGTACTTC. Residues: CASSRDRGPLEQYF.

The sample holds one count of this clone. The rearrangement uses TRBV5-1 and TRBJ1-2, with D maybe TRBD1 (5 bases). This CDR3 region has 15 residues. Germline loops: CDR1 SGHRS, CDR2 YFSETQ. Trimming removed 0 bases from V and 4 bases from J, with 13 bases in between. CDR3 protein: CASSLEDSYTYGYTF. CDR3 in DNA: TGCGCCAGCAGCTTGGAAGACAGCTACACCTATGGCTACACCTTC.

V and J are TRBV2 and TRBJ1-5; 7 bases map to TRBD1. This CDR3 region has 15 residues. The germline gives CDR1 SNHLY, CDR2 FYNNEI. V lost 4 bases and J lost 2; bases outside the gene matches: 5. The CDR3 DNA reads as TGTGCCAGCAGTGGCGACAGGGAGGGCAATCAGCCCCAGCATTTT. Residues: CASSGDREGNQPQHF.

The rearrangement uses TRBV5-1 and TRBJ2-3; 7 bases match TRBD2. This CDR3 has 16 residues. Germline V CDR1 and CDR2: SGHRS, YFSETQ. Trimming at V came to 1 base and at J to 1 base, leaving 6 bases not matched to a gene. The CDR3 nucleotides are TGCGCCAGCAGCTTGCTCGCGGGAGCGGGCACAGATACGCAGTATTTT. Amino acid sequence: CASSLLAGAGTDTQYF.

This clone was counted once. This rearrangement joins TRBV19 to TRBJ2-1; 10 nucleotides match TRBD1. CDR1 and CDR2 (germline): LNHDA, SQIVND (reference sequence). V shed 10 bases, J shed 7 bases, and the junction held 7 bases outside the gene matches. CDR3 size: 13 residues. CDR3 sequence (DNA): TGTGCCACCCATGACAGGGGGCGTAATGAGCAGTTCTTC. As protein: CATHDRGRNEQFF.

This clone has only one observation. The chain employs TRBV28 and TRBJ1-5, with D uncertain. The CDR3 contains 11 residues. In germline, CDR1 is MDHEN, CDR2 SYDVKM. V shed 5 bases and J shed 5 bases, with 4 bases lying between them. This chain's CDR3 is CASSSYQPQHF. Written as DNA, the CDR3 is TGTGCCAGCAGTAGTTATCAGCCCCAGCATTTT.

The rearrangement joins TRBV15 to TRBJ1-1; TRBD1 agrees at 7 bases. V shed 8 bases, J shed 3 bases, and the junction held 6 bases outside the gene matches. There are 13 residues in the CDR3. CDR1 LNHNV and CDR2 YYDKDF come from the germline V gene (reference sequence). The DNA for the CDR3 is TGTGCCACCCGTTCGACAGGGTACACTGAAGCTTTCTTT. Protein sequence: CATRSTGYTEAFF.

A word on this clone: Other DNA sequences of this sample code for an identical CDR3. The CDR3 DNA is TGCAGCGTTTTAGCGGGAGGGCCGTACAATGAGCAGTTCTTC. This gives the protein CSVLAGGPYNEQFF. The chain recombines TRBV29-1 with TRBJ2-1, with TRBD2 identical over 11 bases. V was pared by 5 bases and J by 4 bases, with 4 bases of the junction left unmatched. The CDR3 is 14 amino acids. Per the germline V gene, CDR1 is SQVTM and CDR2 is ANQGSEA.

CDR3 region: CASSSPGGGASNQPQHF. The CDR3 nucleotides read TGTGCCAGCAGCTCTCCGGGGGGTGGAGCGAGCAATCAGCCCCAGCATTTT. This rearrangement joins TRBV27 to TRBJ1-5, with D perhaps matching TRBD1 (5 bases). This CDR3 is 17 amino acids long. Germline assignment: CDR1 MNHEY and CDR2 SMNVEV (reference sequence). The V end was cut by 6 bases, the J end by 1 base, with 19 bases between.

This rearrangement joins TRBV27 to TRBJ2-1; TRBD2 aligns across 7 bases. Unmatched junction bases numbered 10, after V lost 11 bases and J lost 6 bases. The CDR3 runs to 13 residues. Germline V lookup: CDR1 MNHEY, CDR2 SMNVEV (reference sequence). CDR3 nucleotides: TGTGCCTCCAGACTAGCCGATTTCAATGAGCAGTTCTTC. Its translation: CASRLADFNEQFF.

The chain recombines TRBV6-1 with TRBJ2-3; 11 nucleotides line up with TRBD1. Germline V lookup: CDR1 MNHNS, CDR2 SASEGT. This CDR3 comprises 14 residues. V dropped 4 bases and J dropped 4; count of bases not matched to a gene: 1. As DNA, the CDR3 is TGTGCCAGCAGTGGGACAGGGGGCGCAGATACGCAGTATTTT. Translation gives CASSGTGGADTQYF.

This chain connects TRBV15 to TRBJ2-1, with 10 bases matching TRBD1. Germline CDR1 and CDR2: LNHNV and YYDKDF (reference sequence). The CDR3 sequence is 15 residues long. V trimming: 2 bases; J trimming: 6 bases; junction bases outside the gene matches: 4. CDR3 in amino acids: CATSRTGQGGNEQFF. DNA of the CDR3: TGTGCCACCAGCAGAACTGGACAGGGGGGCAATGAGCAGTTCTTC.

Note on this clone: Other nucleotide sequences in the sample specify the same CDR3. This chain's CDR3 is CASSLQGDYGYTF. CDR3 DNA: TGCGCCAGCAGCTTGCAGGGTGACTATGGCTACACCTTC. V is TRBV5-1 and J is TRBJ1-2; D perhaps matches TRBD1 (5 bases). The ends were cut back, 1 base at V and 3 bases at J, with 7 bases in the middle. This CDR3 spans 13 amino acids. The germline gives CDR1 SGHRS, CDR2 YFSETQ.

This clone was picked up a small number of times. The gene calls are TRBV11-2 and TRBJ1-1; D is uncertain. Trimming shortened V by 2 bases and J by 3 bases, and 13 bases separated the two germline ends. The CDR3 covers 15 residues. Germline values: CDR1 SGHAT, CDR2 FQNNGV. The DNA for the CDR3 is TGTGCCAGCAGCTTATGGGCGGGCGTAGACACTGAAGCTTTCTTT. Residues: CASSLWAGVDTEAFF.

The chain uses TRBV5-1 and TRBJ2-7; TRBD2 matches at 10 bases. Trimming cost V 4 bases and J 3 bases; bases outside gene matches: 4. Germline V CDR1 and CDR2: SGHRS, YFSETQ. The CDR3 is 14 amino acids. The CDR3 region has the DNA TGCGCCAGCAGCGGGGGGACTAGCGTCTACGAGCAGTACTTC. It yields the protein CASSGGTSVYEQYF. The whole variable domain, filled in from reference TRBV5-1 and TRBJ2-7, reads KAGVTQTPRYLIKTRGQQVTLSCSPISGHRSVSWYQQTPGQGLQFLFEYFSETQRNKGNFPGRFSGRQFSNSRSEMNVSTLELGDSALYLCASSGGTSVYEQYFGPGTRLTVT.

The rearrangement joins TRBV5-1 to TRBJ2-3; TRBD1 aligns across 8 bases. V gave up 0 bases and J gave up 3 bases; unmatched junction bases: 0. The CDR3 contains 14 residues. Per the germline V gene, CDR1 is SGHRS and CDR2 is YFSETQ. The CDR3 loop reads CASSLDRGTDTQYF. CDR3 DNA: TGCGCCAGCAGCTTGGACAGGGGGACAGATACGCAGTATTTT.

The chain has TRBV27 and TRBJ1-2; D uncertain. The CDR3 length is 13 residues. V was shortened by 3 bases and J by 2 bases, with 7 bases between the two germline ends. Germline V gene data show CDR1 as MNHEY and CDR2 as SMNVEV (reference sequence). The CDR3 spells CASSFSINYGYTF. The CDR3 nucleotides are TGTGCCAGCAGTTTCTCCATAAACTATGGCTACACCTTC.

The chain employs TRBV6-6 and TRBJ2-7, with TRBD2 matching 10 bases. CDR1 MNHNY and CDR2 SVGAGI come from the germline V gene (reference sequence). V was clipped by 5 bases and J by 3 bases; unmatched bases: 7. CDR3 length: 15 residues. Here the CDR3 DNA reads TGTGCCAGCAGTCTGCCTTCTAGCGGGAGCTACGAGCAGTACTTC. Translation gives CASSLPSSGSYEQYF.

The genes are TRBV11-2 and TRBJ1-5; D remains unclear. Germline V gives CDR1 SGHAT, CDR2 FQNNGV. The CDR3 has 13 amino acids. V dropped 0 bases and J dropped 5 bases, with 5 bases sitting between them. The CDR3 loop is CASSLDRDQPQHF. In nucleotides, the CDR3 is TGTGCCAGCAGCTTAGATAGGGATCAGCCCCAGCATTTT.

The chain has TRBV6-1 and TRBJ1-1; unclear D gene. This CDR3 is 14 amino acids long. Germline V gene lookup returns CDR1 MNHNS and CDR2 SASEGT. V was clipped by 2 bases and J by 4 bases, with 11 bases between them. CDR3 in amino acids: CASSERQASTEAFF. CDR3 bases: TGTGCCAGCAGTGAACGGCAGGCCTCCACTGAAGCTTTCTTT.

The rearrangement uses TRBV2 and TRBJ2-7; weak D call: TRBD1 (5 bases). This CDR3 has 16 residues. Germline V gives CDR1 SNHLY, CDR2 FYNNEI. V dropped 1 base and J dropped 6 bases, with 19 bases sitting between them. CDR3 sequence: CASSEGKTRVIGEQYF. For the CDR3, the DNA is TGTGCCAGCAGTGAAGGGAAGACCAGGGTAATCGGCGAGCAGTACTTC.

The V gene is TRBV7-2, the J gene TRBJ2-7; D is uncertain. Germline V gene lookup returns CDR1 SGHTA and CDR2 FQGNSA. The CDR3 contains 14 residues. V gave up 2 bases and J gave up 1 base, with 9 bases separating them. This chain's CDR3 is CASSLTATSYEQYF. The CDR3 DNA reads as TGTGCCAGCAGCTTAACGGCGACTTCCTACGAGCAGTACTTC. Variable domain in full (rest from reference TRBV7-2 and TRBJ2-7): GAGVSQSPSNKVTEKGKDVELRCDPISGHTALYWYRQSLGQGLEFLIYFQGNSAPDKSGLPSDRFSAERTGGSVSTLTIQRTQQEDSAVYLCASSLTATSYEQYFGPGTRLTVT.

V gene TRBV7-2 combines with J gene TRBJ2-4; D unclear. V lost 5 bases to trimming and J lost 0 bases, with 14 bases between them. There are 16 residues in the CDR3. Looked up from germline, CDR1 is SGHTA and CDR2 is FQGNSA. The CDR3 reads CASSPDAALAKNIQYF. CDR3 nucleotides: TGTGCCAGCAGCCCAGACGCGGCTTTAGCCAAAAACATTCAGTACTTC.

The rearrangement links TRBV5-1 to TRBJ2-7; D tentatively reads TRBD1 or TRBD2 (5 bases each). Trimming left V 4 bases short and J 0 bases short, with 17 bases between. The CDR3 has 16 amino acids. Germline V gene data show CDR1 as SGHRS and CDR2 as YFSETQ. CDR3 region: CASSLTGRPSSYEQYF. The CDR3 DNA follows: TGCGCCAGCAGCCTAACGGGGCGTCCTAGCTCCTACGAGCAGTACTTC.

This clone was found a few times. This chain joins TRBV7-8 and TRBJ2-1, with a tentative D call TRBD2 (5 bases). V lost 1 base to trimming and J lost 6 bases, with 13 bases between them. Germline CDR1 and CDR2: SGHVS and FQNEAQ. This CDR3 region has 15 residues. The CDR3 spells CASSLVRVFSNEQFF. The CDR3 nucleotides read TGTGCCAGCAGCTTAGTGAGGGTTTTTTCCAATGAGCAGTTCTTC.

The rearrangement joins TRBV13 to TRBJ1-1; no definite D call. This CDR3 is 13 amino acids long. The germline CDR1 and CDR2 sequences are PRHDT and FYEKMQ (reference sequence). V lost 6 bases to trimming and J lost 9 bases, with 17 bases between them. The CDR3 nucleotides are TGTGCCAGCAGAGAAGGGAAAGGACGTAAAGCTTTCTTT. This encodes CASREGKGRKAFF.

V gene TRBV6-1 combines with J gene TRBJ2-1, with 7 bases fitting TRBD1. This CDR3 spans 13 amino acids. CDR1 and CDR2 (germline): MNHNS, SASEGT. V was pared by 5 bases and J by 6 bases, with 4 bases of the junction left unmatched. CDR3 loop: CASSRYRGNEQFF. In DNA, the CDR3 is TGTGCCAGCAGTAGATACAGGGGCAATGAGCAGTTCTTC.